These T cell receptor beta chains were read from a single sample in a study of cytomegalovirus exposure and HLA in healthy donors. This table comes from immunoSEQ multiplex PCR, and its TCRdb copy is limited to in-frame clones, with some not included. The table has 150,000 to 200,000 clones, around 80% seen once. The sample taken for sequencing was PBMCs. The receptors come from a girl aged 10-17 years in good health and CMV-seropositive. Both conserved end residues are part of each CDR3.

TRBV30	TRBJ1-1	CAWTRGGPTEAFF
TRBV6-1	TRBJ2-7	CASSEGGEQYF
TRBV7-9	TRBJ1-4	CASSPRTADEKLFF
TRBV5-4	TRBJ1-2	CASSLVDRDYGYTF
TRBV30	TRBJ2-7	CAWRPGQGSYEQYF
TRBV28	TRBJ2-3	CASSDRQGANDTQYF
TRBV7-3	TRBJ2-7	CASSLGTGYEQYF
TRBV18	TRBJ1-2	CASSPESTGNGYTF
TRBV5-1	TRBJ1-1	CASSTDRGLVYDTEAFF
TRBV7-2	TRBJ2-1	CASSLGEKQFF
TRBV6-1	TRBJ2-1	CASRPGLAGGNEQFF
TRBV15	TRBJ1-2	CATSRELLSGVTNYGYTF
TRBV28	TRBJ2-7	CASSSPSRTSGRPAYEQYF
TRBV28	TRBJ1-4	CASSRGGSTNEKLFF
TRBV7-9	TRBJ2-7	CASSPSGANYEQYF
TRBV19	TRBJ2-3	CASSIIGTGSKDTQYF
TRBV27	TRBJ2-5	CASSFDGGDQETQYF
TRBV7-3	TRBJ2-3	CASSPGLAGGPGADTQYF
TRBV5-6	TRBJ1-5	CASSLWLGDQRPQHF
TRBV6-5	TRBJ2-1	CASSRGEGEQFF
TRBV18	TRBJ1-3	CASSPVGQGGNTIYF
TRBV4-1	TRBJ2-2	CASSQHLAGSNTGELFF
TRBV9	TRBJ2-3	CASKQREDTDTQYF
TRBV19	TRBJ2-7	CASSTNTGRGSDEQYF
TRBV28	TRBJ2-5	CASSFTGVQETQYF
TRBV15	TRBJ1-2	CATSRAGTGIYYGYTF
TRBV6-1	TRBJ2-1	CASSGLVISYNEQFF
TRBV27	TRBJ2-7	CASTSRGGGESYEQYF
TRBV25-1	TRBJ2-7	CASSAFDRASYEQYF
TRBV6-6	TRBJ2-7	CASSPRLAGNAGEQYF
TRBV1	TRBJ2-7	CTSSLGQFRHF
TRBV7-9	TRBJ1-1	CASSRAGDTEAFF
TRBV2	TRBJ1-5	CASSPAGGQPQHF
TRBV6-1	TRBJ2-6	CASSGLADGGANVLTF
TRBV9	TRBJ2-5	CASSVRHRGETQYF
TRBV10-3	TRBJ1-4	CAISERQTATNEKLFF
TRBV2	TRBJ2-7	CASSGLADLREQYF
TRBV7-3	TRBJ2-3	CASSPPAGLRNTQYF
TRBV27	TRBJ2-7	CASSPTVTSPNEQYF
TRBV28	TRBJ1-2	CASSLGTGVYGYTF
TRBV19	TRBJ2-1	CASSVRVTREYNEQFF
TRBV9	TRBJ2-1	CASSVGYSSYNEQFF
TRBV7-6	TRBJ2-5	CASSLGLDYQETQYF
TRBV7-9	TRBJ1-1	CASSPPGTGGQEAFF
TRBV6-5	TRBJ1-5	CASSSRGNQPQHF
TRBV28	TRBJ2-1	CASGRGGLEQFF
TRBV29-1	TRBJ1-2	CSVDLSGNYGYTF
TRBV6-6	TRBJ1-4	CASRPGTGVEKLFF
TRBV6-6	TRBJ2-5	CASRAGTTEETQYF
TRBV5-1	TRBJ2-3	CASSPDRGRADTQYF
TRBV28	TRBJ2-7	CASSLRDRVTYEQYF
TRBV10-2	TRBJ1-1	CASSESIAMHTEAFF
TRBV11-3	TRBJ2-1	CASSLGATSMPSNDEQFF
TRBV19	TRBJ1-1	CASSADGTANTEAFF
TRBV7-9	TRBJ1-3	CASSLPGDTIYF
TRBV18	TRBJ2-7	CASSHKPGQGYEQYF
TRBV4-1	TRBJ2-1	CASKRTGVANEQFF